The clone carrying this TCR beta chain was recorded a few times. The data stem from a study of cytomegalovirus exposure and HLA in healthy donors. The CDR3 is 19 amino acids. V gave up 0 bases and J gave up 2 bases, with 22 bases separating them. In germline, CDR1 is SGHVS, CDR2 FNYEAQ. Primers: 60 Vbeta forward and 13 Jbeta reverse. Here immunoSEQ multiplex PCR was the method, and the copy in TCRdb shows in-frame clones only, minus some. The table shows about 98,000 clones, with about 81% occurring only once. J is TRBJ2-5 and V is TRBV7-6; tentative D call: TRBD2 (6 bases). The specimen sequenced was PBMCs. This TCR was recovered from a man in his forties in good health and CMV-seronegative. CDR3 DNA: TGTGCCAGCAGCTTAGCGGCGGGACGTACGAAACCCCGGCAAGAGACCCAGTACTTC. Amino acid sequence: CASSLAAGRTKPRQETQYF.